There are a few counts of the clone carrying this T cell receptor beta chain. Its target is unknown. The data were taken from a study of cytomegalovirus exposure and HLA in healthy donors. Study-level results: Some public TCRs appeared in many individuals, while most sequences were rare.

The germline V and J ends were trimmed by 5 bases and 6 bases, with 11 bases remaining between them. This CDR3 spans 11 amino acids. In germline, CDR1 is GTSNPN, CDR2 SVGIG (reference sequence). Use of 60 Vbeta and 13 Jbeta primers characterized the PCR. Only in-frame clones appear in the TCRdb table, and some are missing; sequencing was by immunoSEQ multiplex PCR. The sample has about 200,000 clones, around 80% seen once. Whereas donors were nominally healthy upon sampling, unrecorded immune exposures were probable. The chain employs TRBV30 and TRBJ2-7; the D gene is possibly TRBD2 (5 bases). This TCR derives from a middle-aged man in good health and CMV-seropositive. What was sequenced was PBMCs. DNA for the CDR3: TGTGCCTGGGGACTTGCTTCCGAGCAGTACTTC. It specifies CAWGLASEQYF. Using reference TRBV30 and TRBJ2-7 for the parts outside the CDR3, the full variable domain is SQTIHQWPATLVQPVGSPLSLECTVEGTSNPNLYWYRQAAGRGLQLLFYSVGIGQISSEVPQNLSASRPQDRQFILSSKKLLLSDSGFYLCAWGLASEQYFGPGTRLTVT.